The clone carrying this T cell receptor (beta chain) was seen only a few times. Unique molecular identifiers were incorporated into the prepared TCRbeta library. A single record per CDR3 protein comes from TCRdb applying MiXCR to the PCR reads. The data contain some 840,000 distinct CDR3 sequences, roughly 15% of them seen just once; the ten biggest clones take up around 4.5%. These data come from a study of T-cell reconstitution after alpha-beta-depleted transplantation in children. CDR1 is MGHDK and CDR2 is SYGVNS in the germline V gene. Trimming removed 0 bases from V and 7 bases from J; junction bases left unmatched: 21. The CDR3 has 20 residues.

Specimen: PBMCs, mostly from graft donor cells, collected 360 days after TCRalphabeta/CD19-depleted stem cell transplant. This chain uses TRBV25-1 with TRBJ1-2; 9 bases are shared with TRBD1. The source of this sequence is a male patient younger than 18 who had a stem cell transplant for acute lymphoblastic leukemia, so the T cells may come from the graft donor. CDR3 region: CASSEYKNLTTRQGGGGYTF. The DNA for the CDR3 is TGTGCCAGCAGTGAATATAAGAATCTGACGACGAGACAGGGGGGAGGTGGCTACACCTTC.